A single sample is the source of the 16 T cell receptor beta chains below, sequenced in a study of T cell responses to AZD1222 COVID-19 vaccine. Sequencing was performed with immunoSEQ multiplex PCR; in TCRdb, only in-frame clones are kept and a portion is missing. The sample records 100,000 to 150,000 clones, around 90% being singletons. The sample here was peripheral blood, taken on day 0 of AZD1222 vaccination. Every receptor here comes from an adult in good health.

This clone was picked up a small number of times. The chain has TRBV19 and TRBJ1-4; 8 bases are shared with TRBD1. Unmatched junction bases numbered 12, after V lost 4 bases and J lost 14 bases. This CDR3 has 14 amino acids. Germline values: CDR1 LNHDA, CDR2 SQIVND (reference sequence). CDR3 sequence: CASSTTARDRSLFF. The CDR3 nucleotides read TGTGCCAGTAGTACCACGGCGCGGGACAGGTCGCTGTTTTTT.

The chain is built from TRBV11-2 and TRBJ2-5, with TRBD1 identical over 10 bases. V dropped 4 bases and J dropped 2; count of bases not matched to a gene: 7. CDR1 SGHAT and CDR2 FQNNGV come from the germline V gene. The CDR3 is made up of 16 amino acids. CDR3 residues: CASSSPRTGGQETQYF. The CDR3 DNA follows: TGTGCCAGCAGCTCTCCCCGGACAGGGGGGCAAGAGACCCAGTACTTC.

The chain uses TRBV19 and TRBJ2-2; D is unresolved. CDR1 and CDR2 from the germline V gene are LNHDA and SQIVND (reference sequence). V lost 3 bases to trimming and J lost 5 bases, with 4 bases between them. CDR3 length: 12 residues. The CDR3 coding sequence is TGTGCCAGTAGTATTGGTACCGGGGAGCTGTTTTTT. It yields the protein CASSIGTGELFF.

The genes are TRBV4-1 and TRBJ2-7; TRBD1 aligns across 7 bases. This CDR3 region has 13 residues. The germline V gene encodes CDR1 MGHRA and CDR2 YSYEKL. V lost 2 bases and J lost 6; bases outside the gene matches: 4. The CDR3 sequence is CASSQPPGGEQYF. The CDR3 DNA reads TGCGCCAGCAGCCAACCTCCAGGGGGCGAGCAGTACTTC.

The chain joins TRBV3-1 (or the pseudogene TRBV3-2) to TRBJ1-5; D is unresolved. Germline CDR1 LGHDT, CDR2 YNNKEL (reference sequence). The CDR3 is made up of 13 amino acids. V dropped 8 bases and J dropped 4 bases, with 12 bases sitting between them. This chain's CDR3 is CASARGLNQPQHF. For the CDR3, the DNA is TGTGCCAGCGCCAGAGGCCTAAATCAGCCCCAGCATTTT.

This clone was seen more than once but under ten times. V and J are TRBV28 and TRBJ1-3; D unclear. This CDR3 is built from 15 residues. V was pared by 5 bases and J by 2 bases, with 13 bases between. CDR1 and CDR2 from the germline V gene are MDHEN and SYDVKM. The CDR3 loop reads CASSGPDYAGNTIYF. The DNA of the CDR3 is TGTGCCAGCAGTGGACCGGACTACGCTGGAAACACCATATATTTT.

In DNA, the CDR3 is TGTGCCAGCAGTTTAAGGTCCGAAGGGTGGCCGTACAGGGGAGGAGAGACCCAGTACTTC. Amino acid sequence: CASSLRSEGWPYRGGETQYF. V usage is TRBV27 and J usage is TRBJ2-5; tentative D call: TRBD1 (7 bases). Germline V CDR1 and CDR2: MNHEY, SMNVEV (reference sequence). Trimming cost V 2 bases and J 4 bases, with 29 bases left between them. CDR3 length: 20 amino acids.

The chain combines TRBV12-3 or TRBV12-4 with TRBJ2-2, with D possibly matching TRBD2 (6 bases). Trimming removed 5 bases from V and 5 bases from J, with 9 bases in between. The CDR3 length is 13 residues. The CDR3 here is CASSPGGTGELFF. Written as DNA, the CDR3 is TGTGCCAGCAGTCCTGGGGGGACCGGGGAGCTGTTTTTT.

The chain employs TRBV7-3 and TRBJ2-3, with 8 bases fitting TRBD1. The germline V gene encodes CDR1 SGHTA and CDR2 FQGTGA. The CDR3 has 13 residues. V shed 6 bases, J shed 5 bases, and the junction held 4 bases outside the gene matches. The CDR3, as DNA: TGTGCCAGCAGGTTCACAGGGGGAGATACGCAGTATTTT. It is translated as CASRFTGGDTQYF. Full variable domain (remainder filled in from reference TRBV7-3 and TRBJ2-3): GAGVSQTPSNKVTEKGKYVELRCDPISGHTALYWYRQSLGQGPEFLIYFQGTGAADDSGLPNDRFFAVRPEGSVSTLKIQRTERGDSAVYLCASRFTGGDTQYFGPGTRLTVL.

This clone is a singleton in its sample. The chain joins TRBV5-1 to TRBJ1-1, with TRBD1 matching 7 bases. The germline V gene encodes CDR1 SGHRS and CDR2 YFSETQ. The ends lost 3 bases at V and 0 bases at J; junction bases unmatched: 8. This CDR3 has 16 residues. The CDR3 nucleotides are TGCGCCAGCAGCTCCGGGACAGCAACCATGAACACTGAAGCTTTCTTT. This sequence encodes CASSSGTATMNTEAFF.

This sequence joins TRBV6-5 and TRBJ2-1, with D perhaps matching TRBD1 (6 bases). Germline values: CDR1 MNHEY, CDR2 SVGAGI. The V end lost 4 bases, the J end lost 2 bases, and 15 bases lay between the germline ends. The CDR3 consists of 16 residues. CDR3 sequence reads: CASSLTGLGTYNEQFF. CDR3 coding DNA: TGTGCCAGCAGTTTGACAGGACTGGGCACCTACAATGAGCAGTTCTTC.

This chain links TRBV29-1 with TRBJ2-1, with a tentative D call TRBD2 (7 bases). V was trimmed by 4 bases and J by 3 bases, leaving 13 bases between them. The CDR3 spans 14 residues. Germline CDR1 and CDR2: SQVTM and ANQGSEA. The CDR3 nucleotides are TGCAGCGTTGGGGGCGGGGGCCTCTACAATGAGCAGTTCTTC. This sequence encodes CSVGGGGLYNEQFF.

The chain has TRBV15 and TRBJ1-2; no clear D gene. This CDR3 is 13 amino acids long. V was cut by 0 bases and J by 7 bases, with 9 bases left in between. Germline CDR1 is LNHNV and CDR2 is YYDKDF (reference sequence). Here the CDR3 reads CATSRDRIRGYTF. CDR3 sequence (DNA): TGTGCCACCAGCAGAGACAGGATTCGTGGCTACACCTTC.

The chain recombines TRBV7-2 with TRBJ1-1; the D is unclear. Germline CDR1 is SGHTA and CDR2 is FQGNSA. The CDR3 covers 14 residues. Trimming cost V 3 bases and J 3 bases, with 11 bases left between them. The CDR3 sequence is CASSLTRADTEAFF. The CDR3 DNA reads as TGTGCCAGCAGCTTGACGAGGGCGGACACTGAAGCTTTCTTT.

The chain links TRBV18 to TRBJ1-5; tentatively, D is TRBD1 (5 bases). Trimming left V 1 base short and J 6 bases short, with 10 bases between. The CDR3 has 14 residues. Germline CDR1 reads KGHSH; CDR2 reads LQKENI. The CDR3 DNA reads as TGTGCCAGCTCACCACGGCGGGGGGGTCAGCCCCAGCATTTT. Residues: CASSPRRGGQPQHF.

This clone has just one count. This chain joins TRBV5-1 and TRBJ1-1, with no clear D. CDR3 size: 13 residues. V was shortened by 2 bases and J by 0 bases, with 5 bases between the two germline ends. The germline V gene has CDR1 SGHRS and CDR2 YFSETQ. The CDR3 DNA sequence: TGCGCCAGCAGCTTCTCAGTGAACACTGAAGCTTTCTTT. This encodes CASSFSVNTEAFF.